Shown below are 16 T cell receptor beta chains from a single sample sequenced in a study of OX40 agonist ivuxolimab in advanced cancers. Measured with immunoSEQ multiplex PCR; TCRdb has only the in-frame clones, and not every one. Of about 73,000 clones detected, 85% to 90% appear once; the ten largest clones hold approximately 0.5%. Sequenced material: CD4+ or CD8+ T cells sorted from blood, taken in a trial of the OX40 agonist ivuxolimab. The receptors were sampled from an adult with an advanced solid tumor such as melanoma, head and neck, liver or kidney cancer.

The chain couples TRBV7-3 to TRBJ2-6; unclear D gene. Germline lookup yields CDR1 SGHTA and CDR2 FQGTGA. V was clipped by 5 bases and J by 4 bases, with 6 bases between them. The CDR3 is 13 residues long. The CDR3 DNA is TGTGCCAGCAGCCCCGAGGGGGCCAACGTCCTGACTTTC. As protein: CASSPEGANVLTF.

The rearrangement links TRBV7-9 to TRBJ1-2, with 7 bases that match TRBD1. Germline CDR1 SEHNR, CDR2 FQNEAQ (reference sequence). The trim removed 1 base at V and 8 bases at J, leaving 13 bases unmatched. This CDR3 is built from 16 residues. The CDR3 here is CASSLGFEGASVGYTF. CDR3 sequence (DNA): TGTGCCAGCAGCTTAGGGTTCGAGGGGGCTTCTGTCGGCTACACCTTC. Full variable domain (outside the CDR3, taken from reference TRBV7-9 and TRBJ1-2): DTGVSQNPRHKITKRGQNVTFRCDPISEHNRLYWYRQTLGQGPEFLTYFQNEAQLEKSRLLSDRFSAERPKGSFSTLEIQRTEQGDSAMYLCASSLGFEGASVGYTFGSGTRLTVV.

The chain is built from TRBV10-3 and TRBJ2-7; maybe TRBD2 (5 bases). Trimming cost V 10 bases and J 2 bases, with 18 bases left between them. This CDR3 comprises 14 residues. CDR1 and CDR2 (germline): ENHRY, SYGVKD. In DNA, the CDR3 is TGTGCCACCGCTCCCCGGCGGGCTACCTACGAGCAGTACTTC. The encoded protein is CATAPRRATYEQYF.

The chain combines TRBV7-8 with TRBJ2-1, with D possibly matching TRBD1 (5 bases). Germline lookup yields CDR1 SGHVS and CDR2 FQNEAQ. With 5 bases removed from V and 0 bases from J, the gap between germline ends came to 26 bases. The CDR3 contains 20 residues. CDR3 sequence (DNA): TGTGCCAGCAGCCACCGCGGCACCACAGGAACGCTAGGCTCCTACAATGAGCAGTTCTTC. Amino acid sequence: CASSHRGTTGTLGSYNEQFF.

The gene calls are TRBV7-9 and TRBJ2-7; D perhaps matches TRBD2 (7 bases). Looked up from germline, CDR1 is SEHNR and CDR2 is FQNEAQ (reference sequence). The ends were cut back, 5 bases at V and 7 bases at J, with 15 bases in the middle. The CDR3 loop spans 13 amino acids. As DNA, the CDR3 is TGTGCCAGCAGCCCCCGGGGGGCTGGTGAGCAGTACTTC. It encodes CASSPRGAGEQYF.

The rearrangement uses TRBV7-8 and TRBJ2-7; 7 bases agree with TRBD2. Per germline, CDR1 SGHVS and CDR2 FQNEAQ. Unmatched junction bases numbered 8, after V lost 5 bases and J lost 1 base. This CDR3 has 15 amino acids. The CDR3 region is CASSPGSSGSYEQYF. CDR3 DNA sequence: TGTGCCAGCAGCCCCGGGTCTAGCGGATCCTACGAGCAGTACTTC.

The V call is TRBV19, the J call TRBJ1-2; D uncertain. The V gene's germline CDR1 is LNHDA and CDR2 SQIVND (reference sequence). V lost 5 bases, J lost 4 bases, and 14 bases lay in between. The CDR3 spans 14 residues. DNA of the CDR3: TGTGCCAGTAGTCCTCGGGGTCTAAGCTATGGCTACACCTTC. Encoded protein: CASSPRGLSYGYTF.

The CDR3 nucleotides are TGCAGCGTTGACGGGACAAAATTTCAAGAGACCCAGTACTTC. Its protein is CSVDGTKFQETQYF. The rearrangement links TRBV29-1 to TRBJ2-5; D possibly corresponds to TRBD1 (6 bases). The CDR3 spans 14 residues. Germline lookup yields CDR1 SQVTM and CDR2 ANQGSEA. Trimming took off 3 bases at V and 2 bases at J, with 13 bases between the two ends.

The chain links TRBV28 to TRBJ2-6; no clear D gene. Germline CDR1 is MDHEN and CDR2 is SYDVKM. Deletions cut 6 bases from V and 0 bases from J, with 15 bases between. This CDR3 contains 17 residues. The CDR3 coding sequence is TGTGCCAGCAGGGGCAACCCCCCGTCCTCTGGGGCCAACGTCCTGACTTTC. It translates to CASRGNPPSSGANVLTF.

The rearrangement joins TRBV10-3 to TRBJ2-1; D is unclear. The V gene lost 4 bases and the J gene lost 4 bases, with 11 bases spanning the gap. CDR1 and CDR2 from the germline V gene are ENHRY and SYGVKD. The CDR3 runs to 14 residues. DNA for the CDR3: TGTGCCATCAGTGGTCGGGTATCTTACAATGAGCAGTTCTTC. It specifies CAISGRVSYNEQFF.

DNA for the CDR3: TGCGCCAGCAGTGAGTCAACGGGTTTCCTAGCGGGAGTCCACAATGAGCAGTTCTTC. Amino acids: CASSESTGFLAGVHNEQFF. This chain connects TRBV10-2 to TRBJ2-1; 10 bases agree with TRBD2. J lost 5 bases, V lost 0 bases, and 13 bases had no gene match. Germline V lookup: CDR1 WSHSY, CDR2 SAAADI. The CDR3 is made up of 19 amino acids.

The chain employs TRBV11-3 and TRBJ2-3, with 7 bases that match TRBD2. The V gene's germline CDR1 is SGHNT and CDR2 YENEEA. V was pared by 1 base and J by 7 bases, with 11 bases of the junction left unmatched. The CDR3 loop spans 16 amino acids. The CDR3 nucleotides read TGTGCCAGCAGCTTAGCAGGGTCAGGGAGGGTAAATACGCAGTATTTT. It translates to CASSLAGSGRVNTQYF.

The chain carries TRBV5-4 and TRBJ2-7, with D perhaps given as TRBD1 or TRBD2 (5 bases each). The CDR3 has 15 amino acids. Germline CDR1 and CDR2: SGHNT and YYREEE (reference sequence). With 0 bases removed from V and 2 bases from J, the gap between germline ends came to 12 bases. The CDR3 nucleotides read TGTGCCAGCAGCTTGGAGGGGAGTAGGGCCTACGAGCAGTACTTC. Protein product: CASSLEGSRAYEQYF.

The V gene is TRBV10-3, the J gene TRBJ2-5; D remains unclear. The J call may be in error: the DNA end matches TRBJ2-7 better. The CDR3 length is 14 residues. Germline loops: CDR1 ENHRY, CDR2 SYGVKD. CDR3 sequence: CAISESSQPYEQYF. The CDR3, as DNA: TGTGCCATCAGTGAGTCGAGCCAGCCCTACGAGCAGTACTTC.

The chain employs TRBV28 and TRBJ2-4; 7 positions agree with TRBD1. V lost 5 bases, J lost 8 bases, and 9 bases stayed unmatched. This CDR3 has 14 residues. Germline V gene sequence: CDR1 MDHEN, CDR2 SYDVKM. The CDR3 protein is CASSEQGLWHIQYF. The DNA of the CDR3 is TGTGCCAGCAGTGAACAGGGGCTATGGCACATTCAGTACTTC.

This chain links TRBV7-9 with TRBJ2-7; 9 bases fit TRBD1. CDR3 length equals 16 residues. Germline V gene lookup returns CDR1 SEHNR and CDR2 FQNEAQ (reference sequence). The V gene end was trimmed by 6 bases and the J gene end by 2 bases; junction bases not matched to a gene: 11. The CDR3: CASSEQGAVRAYEQYF. For the CDR3, the DNA is TGTGCCAGCAGTGAACAGGGGGCGGTTCGGGCCTACGAGCAGTACTTC.